The rows below give T cell receptor beta chains drawn from one sample of a study of blood T cell repertoires in COVID-19. Clones were read by immunoSEQ multiplex PCR, and TCRdb kept only the in-frame ones, dropping some. Among under 55,000 clones listed, 80% were seen once. Sequences were obtained from peripheral blood. These receptors originate from a man between 65 and 79 years old with acute or convalescent COVID-19. Both conserved end residues are part of each CDR3. D genes are given only for firm matches. The size field is filled for only some rows; it gives once, few, many or a size class.

>NA|TRBJ1-1|NA|TRBV13
TGTGCCAGCAGTAGGTACAGGCTGGGGTTAGCTTTCTTT
CASSRYRLGLAFF
>NA|TRBJ1-1|NA|TRBV7-3
TGTGCCAGCAGCTTAGGACAAAGGAACACTGAAGCTTTCTTT
CASSLGQRNTEAFF
>NA|TRBJ2-7|NA|TRBV21-1
TGTGCCAGCTCCCCTAACGGGGGGACCCGCTACGAGCAGTACTTC
CASSPNGGTRYEQYF
>NA|TRBJ2-7|TRBD1|TRBV5-4
TGTGCCAGCAGCTTCCCAGGGGGCGAGCAGTACTTC
CASSFPGGEQYF
>NA|TRBJ1-2|TRBD1|TRBV29-1
TGCAGCGTTGAGGCACGGGACAGGCGTGTCGAGGGCTACACCTTC
CSVEARDRRVEGYTF
>NA|TRBJ1-2|TRBD1|TRBV5-5
TGTGCCAGCAGCTTGTCAGGGGGCGCCCATGGCTACACCTTC
CASSLSGGAHGYTF
>NA|TRBJ2-1|NA|TRBV9
TGTGCCAGCAGCGCCGACAATGAGCAGTTCTTC
CASSADNEQFF
>NA|TRBJ2-7|NA|TRBV23-1
TGCGCCAGCCGACAGACGGCGACCTACGAGCAGTACTTC
CASRQTATYEQYF
>NA|TRBJ2-3|NA|TRBV5-1
TGCGCCAGCAGCTTATGGACTTTCACAGATACGCAGTATTTT
CASSLWTFTDTQYF
>NA|TRBJ2-5|NA|TRBV5-1
TGCGCCAGCAGGGGTATCGGGCAGGGGATACAAGAGACCCAGTACTTC
CASRGIGQGIQETQYF
>NA|TRBJ2-5|NA|TRBV9
TGTGCCAGCAGCGTATCCCCGACAGCCGAAGAGACCCAGTACTTC
CASSVSPTAEETQYF
>NA|TRBJ1-3|NA|TRBV5-8
TGTGCCAGCAGCTTGGGCACGGTGAGCTCTGGAAACACCATATATTTT
CASSLGTVSSGNTIYF
>once|TRBJ2-1|TRBD2|TRBV5-5
TGTGCCAGCAGCTTACTAGCGGGGGGTTCTTCCTCCTACAATGAGCAGTTCTTC
CASSLLAGGSSSYNEQFF